The text below deals with one T cell receptor (beta chain). The V end was cut by 0 bases, the J end by 6 bases, with 7 bases between. The germline CDR1 and CDR2 sequences are SGDLS and YYNGEE. This CDR3 spans 13 amino acids. This record comes from a study of control samples from healthy donors and cancer patients. Profiling relied on immunoSEQ multiplex PCR, and the TCRdb table lists in-frame clones only, not all of them. This repertoire shows about 150,000 clones, approximately 91% found once; its top ten account for just over 2%. This TCR came from a woman aged 40-49 years in good health. The chain employs TRBV9 and TRBJ2-1, with D unresolved. The sequencing sample was made of blood. CDR3: CASSVAGGNEQFF. DNA for the CDR3: TGTGCCAGCAGCGTAGCAGGTGGCAATGAGCAGTTCTTC.